This entry lists 4 T cell receptor beta chains sequenced from one sample in a study of molecular identifiers for immune sequencing clone quantification. TCRdb used MiXCR to reprocess the PCR reads, holding one entry per CDR3 protein. The sample consists of fewer than 70,000 distinct CDR3 sequences, 15% to 20% of them appearing once. Sequences were obtained from naive CD8+ T cells from blood, with Jurkat cell RNA spiked in. Subset denoted: FACS-sorted CD8+CD4-CCR7+CD45RA+ naive T cells. The receptors derive from a human donor in good health. Some libraries in this study had Jurkat cell RNA spiked in.

As regards this clonotype: Just one base apart from a much larger clone, this may be a read error. The chain carries TRBV12-3 or TRBV12-4 and TRBJ2-2; D call uncertain. The CDR3 is 15 amino acids. The germline V and J ends were trimmed by 4 bases and 4 bases, with 13 bases remaining between them. CDR3 in DNA: TGTGCCAGCAGTTCAACTCTTGTTTTCACCGGGGAGCTGTTTTTT. It yields the protein CASSSTLVFTGELFF.

This clonotype was seen at least ten times. The chain has TRBV15 and TRBJ2-1; tentative D call: TRBD2 (6 bases). V lost 4 bases to trimming and J lost 9 bases, with 19 bases between them. Germline V gives CDR1 LNHNV, CDR2 YYDKDF (reference sequence). The CDR3 loop spans 15 amino acids. The CDR3 DNA follows: TGTGCCACCAGCAACGACTTAGGGCGGGAAGGTGAGCAGTTCTTC. Residues: CATSNDLGREGEQFF.

This chain connects TRBV24-1 to TRBJ2-5; 8 bases are a match to TRBD2. Germline CDR1 and CDR2: KGHDR and SFDVKD. This CDR3 is 16 amino acids long. V shed 1 base, J shed 5 bases, and the junction held 8 bases outside the gene matches. The CDR3 DNA is TGTGCCACCAGTGATTTATCTAGCGGGCCGGAGGAGACCCAGTACTTC. As protein: CATSDLSSGPEETQYF.

As for this clonotype: This may come from a read error, since a much larger clone is one base off. The J gene is TRBJ2-6, the V gene TRBV6-2 or TRBV6-3; either TRBD1 or TRBD2 may fit D (5 bases each). The germline CDR1 and CDR2 sequences are MNHEY and SVGEGT. The CDR3 is made up of 15 amino acids. DNA of the CDR3: TGTGCCAGCAGTTATCGGGGCGCCGGGGCCAACGTCCAGACTTTC. It yields the protein CASSYRGAGANVQTF.